The clone carrying this TCR beta chain was detected ten times or more. This sample is part of a study of shared clonotypes between healthy human individuals. The repertoire was sequenced with immunoSEQ multiplex PCR; TCRdb's copy has only in-frame clones and lacks some. The sample has some 900,000 clones, approximately 80% seen once. The CDR3 covers 12 residues. The V and J genes are TRBV21-1 and TRBJ2-3. TRBV21-1 is deemed a pseudogene. Sequencing was done on a sample of memory CD4+ T cells sorted from blood. Subset here: CD45RA-negative fraction. This sequence was found in a man between 18 and 35 years old in good health. The CDR3 DNA reads TGTGCCAGCAGCAAAGGGGCAGATACGCAGTATTTT. It codes for CASSKGADTQYF.